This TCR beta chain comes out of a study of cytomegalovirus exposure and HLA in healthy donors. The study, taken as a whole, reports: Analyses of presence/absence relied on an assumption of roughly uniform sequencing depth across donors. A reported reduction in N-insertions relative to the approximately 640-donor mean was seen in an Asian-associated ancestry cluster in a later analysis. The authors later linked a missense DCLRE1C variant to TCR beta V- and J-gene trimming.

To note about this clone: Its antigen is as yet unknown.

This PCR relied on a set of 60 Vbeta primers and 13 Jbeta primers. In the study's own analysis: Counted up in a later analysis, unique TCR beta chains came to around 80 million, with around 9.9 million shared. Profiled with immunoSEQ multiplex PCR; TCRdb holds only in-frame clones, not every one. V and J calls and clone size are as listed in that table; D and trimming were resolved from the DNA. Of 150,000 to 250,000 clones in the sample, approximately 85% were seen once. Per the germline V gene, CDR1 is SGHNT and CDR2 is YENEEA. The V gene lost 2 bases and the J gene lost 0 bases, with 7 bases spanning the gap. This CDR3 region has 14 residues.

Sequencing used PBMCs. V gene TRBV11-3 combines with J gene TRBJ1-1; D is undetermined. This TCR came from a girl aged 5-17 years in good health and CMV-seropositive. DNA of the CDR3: TGTGCCAGCAGCTTAAACGGGATGAACACTGAAGCTTTCTTT. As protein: CASSLNGMNTEAFF.